This T cell receptor (beta chain) derives from a study of shared clonotypes between healthy human individuals. Study outcomes and limitations: Across a few donors, naive CD4 shared around 5%, naive CD8 more than 3%, memory CD4 approximately 2.5%, memory CD8 approximately 0.4%. Since donors were few, the genetic and exposure-history diversity represented was limited.

Germline CDR1 reads MDHEN; CDR2 reads SYDVKM. The CDR3 is 15 amino acids. The V and J ends lost 2 bases and 5 bases respectively, with 15 bases between them. CD8 memory pooled CD45RO+ cells and CCR7-negative CD45RA+ TemRA cells. The protocol was immunoSEQ multiplex PCR, while the TCRdb copy is restricted to in-frame clones and leaves out a portion. The top ten hold roughly a quarter of the sample, which has about 100,000 clones, roughly 70% seen once. This clone came up once. As yet, its antigen is unknown. The receptor was isolated from a woman in her thirties in good health. V gene TRBV28 combines with J gene TRBJ1-2, with D tentatively TRBD1 (5 bases). Sample: memory CD8+ T cells sorted from blood. Subset here: CD45RO+ cells pooled with CCR7-negative TemRA cells. This CDR3 is CASSLGAAVRYGYTF. The CDR3 nucleotides are TGTGCCAGCAGTTTAGGGGCGGCCGTCCGATATGGCTACACCTTC.